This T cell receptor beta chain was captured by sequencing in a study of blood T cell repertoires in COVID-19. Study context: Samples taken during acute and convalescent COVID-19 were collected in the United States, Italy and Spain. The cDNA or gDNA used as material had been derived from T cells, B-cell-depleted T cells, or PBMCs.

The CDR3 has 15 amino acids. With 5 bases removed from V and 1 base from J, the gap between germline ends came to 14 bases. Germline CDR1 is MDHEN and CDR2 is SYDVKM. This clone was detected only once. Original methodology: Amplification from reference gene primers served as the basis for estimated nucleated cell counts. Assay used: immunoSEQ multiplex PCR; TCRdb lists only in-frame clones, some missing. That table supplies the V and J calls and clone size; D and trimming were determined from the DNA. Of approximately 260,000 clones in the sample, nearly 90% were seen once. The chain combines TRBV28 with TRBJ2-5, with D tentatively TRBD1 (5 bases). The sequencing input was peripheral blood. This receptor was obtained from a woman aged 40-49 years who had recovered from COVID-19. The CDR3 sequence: CASSPAGILQETQYF. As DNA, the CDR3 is TGTGCCAGCAGTCCTGCAGGGATCCTCCAAGAGACCCAGTACTTC. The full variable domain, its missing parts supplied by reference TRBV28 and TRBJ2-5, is DVKVTQSSRYLVKRTGEKVFLECVQDMDHENMFWYRQDPGLGLRLIYFSYDVKMKEKGDIPEGYSVSREKKERFSLILESASTNQTSMYLCASSPAGILQETQYFGPGTRLLVL.